The rows below give T cell receptor beta chains drawn from one sample of a study of PD-L1 blockade in urothelial cancer. Assay: immunoSEQ multiplex PCR; the TCRdb copy retains only in-frame clones and omits some. The sample has roughly 20,000 clones; nearly 90% are singletons. The source material was PBMCs, sampled around atezolizumab (anti-PD-L1) treatment. The receptors shown here come from a woman between 55 and 75 years old with urothelial cancer. Both conserved end residues are part of each CDR3. The D gene is left open where the match is weak. The size field is filled for only some rows; it gives once, few, many or a size class.

D gene: TRBD1; clone size: NA; V gene: TRBV7-2; J gene: TRBJ1-2; CDR3 protein: CASSSQFRDRGDYGYTF; CDR3 DNA: TGTGCCAGCAGCTCTCAGTTCCGGGACAGGGGAGACTATGGCTACACCTTC
D gene: NA; clone size: NA; V gene: TRBV6-6; J gene: TRBJ1-4; CDR3 protein: CASRQVATNEKLFF; CDR3 DNA: TGTGCCAGCAGACAAGTTGCAACTAATGAAAAACTGTTTTTT
D gene: NA; clone size: NA; V gene: TRBV27; J gene: TRBJ2-3; CDR3 protein: CASSPGPGYAAQYF; CDR3 DNA: TGTGCCAGCAGTCCCGGCCCGGGGTATGCTGCGCAGTATTTT
D gene: NA; clone size: NA; V gene: TRBV19; J gene: TRBJ2-7; CDR3 protein: CASSIDRVVYEQYF; CDR3 DNA: TGTGCCAGTAGTATAGACAGGGTGGTCTACGAGCAGTACTTC
D gene: NA; clone size: NA; V gene: TRBV7-8; J gene: TRBJ2-7; CDR3 protein: CASSTGLRAYEQYF; CDR3 DNA: TGTGCCAGCAGCACGGGCCTGCGGGCCTACGAGCAGTACTTC
D gene: NA; clone size: NA; V gene: TRBV19; J gene: TRBJ2-6; CDR3 protein: CATSVAQGSSGANVLTF; CDR3 DNA: TGTGCCACCTCCGTGGCTCAGGGATCCTCTGGGGCCAACGTCCTGACTTTC
D gene: TRBD2; clone size: NA; V gene: TRBV7-6; J gene: TRBJ2-1; CDR3 protein: CASSLAGLAGGPVHNEQFF; CDR3 DNA: TGTGCCAGCAGCTTAGCGGGACTAGCGGGAGGGCCAGTCCACAATGAGCAGTTCTTC
D gene: NA; clone size: once; V gene: TRBV5-6; J gene: TRBJ2-5; CDR3 protein: CASSLGLGVQTQYF; CDR3 DNA: TGTGCCAGCAGCTTGGGACTAGGAGTCCAGACCCAGTACTTC
D gene: NA; clone size: NA; V gene: TRBV6-5; J gene: TRBJ2-1; CDR3 protein: CASSRREYNEQFF; CDR3 DNA: TGTGCCAGCAGCCGACGGGAGTACAATGAGCAGTTCTTC
D gene: NA; clone size: NA; V gene: TRBV5-4; J gene: TRBJ2-4; CDR3 protein: CASSLGGLAKNIQYF; CDR3 DNA: TGTGCCAGCAGCTTGGGAGGGTTAGCCAAAAACATTCAGTACTTC
D gene: NA; clone size: few; V gene: TRBV19; J gene: TRBJ1-1; CDR3 protein: CASRTEPRGAAFF; CDR3 DNA: TGTGCCAGTAGAACCGAGCCAAGAGGAGCAGCTTTCTTT
D gene: TRBD2; clone size: NA; V gene: TRBV5-1; J gene: TRBJ2-3; CDR3 protein: CASSFGVSGRTDTQYF; CDR3 DNA: TGCGCCAGCAGCTTCGGAGTTAGCGGGAGGACAGATACGCAGTATTTT
D gene: TRBD1; clone size: NA; V gene: TRBV28; J gene: TRBJ2-7; CDR3 protein: CASSLTGTGGSSYEQYF; CDR3 DNA: TGTGCCAGCAGTTTAACCGGGACAGGGGGGAGCTCCTACGAGCAGTACTTC
D gene: NA; clone size: NA; V gene: TRBV18; J gene: TRBJ2-2; CDR3 protein: CASSPPGSTGELFF; CDR3 DNA: TGTGCCAGCTCACCACCAGGGAGCACCGGGGAGCTGTTTTTT
D gene: NA; clone size: NA; V gene: TRBV29-1; J gene: TRBJ2-7; CDR3 protein: CSVVSADSYEQYF; CDR3 DNA: TGCAGCGTTGTATCGGCGGATTCCTACGAGCAGTACTTC
D gene: NA; clone size: NA; V gene: TRBV11-2; J gene: TRBJ2-1; CDR3 protein: CASSLDGGSYNEQFF; CDR3 DNA: TGTGCCAGCAGCTTAGACGGTGGCTCCTACAATGAGCAGTTCTTC
D gene: TRBD2; clone size: NA; V gene: TRBV19; J gene: TRBJ2-1; CDR3 protein: CASSILLAGASDEQFF; CDR3 DNA: TGTGCCAGTAGTATCCTACTAGCGGGAGCAAGTGATGAGCAGTTCTTC
D gene: NA; clone size: once; V gene: TRBV25-1; J gene: TRBJ2-6; CDR3 protein: CASRPRVSGANVLTF; CDR3 DNA: TGTGCCAGCAGACCGAGGGTGTCTGGGGCCAACGTCCTGACTTTC
D gene: TRBD2; clone size: few; V gene: TRBV7-9; J gene: TRBJ2-3; CDR3 protein: CASSLVRREGRDTQYF; CDR3 DNA: TGTGCCAGCAGCTTAGTCCGCCGGGAGGGGAGAGATACGCAGTATTTT
D gene: TRBD2; clone size: NA; V gene: TRBV4-3; J gene: TRBJ2-7; CDR3 protein: CASSPRGGSYEQYF; CDR3 DNA: TGCGCCAGCAGCCCCCGGGGGGGGAGCTACGAGCAGTACTTC
D gene: TRBD1; clone size: few; V gene: TRBV5-1; J gene: TRBJ1-2; CDR3 protein: CASSADRAVEGYTF; CDR3 DNA: TGCGCCAGCAGCGCGGACAGGGCAGTGGAGGGCTACACCTTC
D gene: NA; clone size: NA; V gene: TRBV2; J gene: TRBJ2-2; CDR3 protein: CASSPNGGTGELFF; CDR3 DNA: TGTGCCAGCAGTCCCAACGGGGGCACCGGGGAGCTGTTTTTT
D gene: NA; clone size: NA; V gene: TRBV11-2; J gene: TRBJ1-4; CDR3 protein: CASSSVINPYEKLFF; CDR3 DNA: TGTGCCAGCAGCTCGGTAATCAATCCGTATGAAAAACTGTTTTTT
D gene: TRBD1; clone size: NA; V gene: TRBV18; J gene: TRBJ1-2; CDR3 protein: CASSPADRGPGYTF; CDR3 DNA: TGTGCCAGCTCACCGGCGGACAGGGGGCCTGGCTACACCTTC
D gene: TRBD2; clone size: NA; V gene: TRBV5-1; J gene: TRBJ2-2; CDR3 protein: CASSSGLAGGLLSTGELFF; CDR3 DNA: TGCGCCAGCAGCTCGGGACTAGCGGGAGGATTGTTGAGCACCGGGGAGCTGTTTTTT
D gene: NA; clone size: once; V gene: TRBV28; J gene: TRBJ1-2; CDR3 protein: CASSLDSTSGYTF; CDR3 DNA: TGTGCCAGCAGTTTGGATAGCACTAGTGGCTACACCTTC
D gene: NA; clone size: NA; V gene: TRBV11-2; J gene: TRBJ2-7; CDR3 protein: CASSPGTAYEQYF; CDR3 DNA: TGTGCCAGCAGCCCAGGTACGGCCTACGAGCAGTACTTC
D gene: NA; clone size: NA; V gene: TRBV5-1; J gene: TRBJ2-3; CDR3 protein: CASSLPTSEMPDTQYF; CDR3 DNA: TGCGCCAGCAGCTTGCCGACTAGTGAGATGCCAGATACGCAGTATTTT
D gene: TRBD1; clone size: NA; V gene: TRBV28; J gene: TRBJ2-7; CDR3 protein: CASSLGTGGVGYEQYF; CDR3 DNA: TGTGCCAGCAGTTTAGGGACAGGGGGCGTAGGCTACGAGCAGTACTTC
D gene: TRBD1; clone size: NA; V gene: TRBV4-3; J gene: TRBJ1-3; CDR3 protein: CASSQGGQGGNTIYF; CDR3 DNA: TGCGCCAGCAGCCAAGGGGGACAGGGTGGAAACACCATATATTTT
D gene: NA; clone size: once; V gene: TRBV5-1; J gene: TRBJ2-2; CDR3 protein: CASSLGRTNTGELFF; CDR3 DNA: TGCGCCAGCAGCTTGGGACGGACAAACACCGGGGAGCTGTTTTTT
D gene: NA; clone size: NA; V gene: TRBV11-2; J gene: TRBJ2-5; CDR3 protein: CASSLGSGGRETQYF; CDR3 DNA: TGTGCCAGCAGCTTAGGCTCCGGGGGACGAGAGACCCAGTACTTC
D gene: TRBD1; clone size: NA; V gene: TRBV9; J gene: TRBJ1-5; CDR3 protein: CASSSSGTDNQPQHF; CDR3 DNA: TGTGCCAGCAGCTCATCCGGGACAGACAATCAGCCCCAGCATTTT
D gene: NA; clone size: NA; V gene: TRBV5-6; J gene: TRBJ1-5; CDR3 protein: CASSLQGWSNQPQHF; CDR3 DNA: TGTGCCAGCAGCTTGCAGGGATGGAGCAATCAGCCCCAGCATTTT
D gene: TRBD1; clone size: NA; V gene: TRBV7-8; J gene: TRBJ2-7; CDR3 protein: CASSLFTDRENEQYF; CDR3 DNA: TGTGCCAGCAGCTTATTTACGGACAGGGAAAACGAGCAGTACTTC
D gene: TRBD1; clone size: NA; V gene: TRBV2; J gene: TRBJ1-5; CDR3 protein: CASSYRGGSNQPQHF; CDR3 DNA: TGTGCCAGCAGTTACAGGGGAGGTAGCAATCAGCCCCAGCATTTT
D gene: NA; clone size: NA; V gene: TRBV5-1; J gene: TRBJ2-2; CDR3 protein: CASSLELARWLTGELFF; CDR3 DNA: TGCGCCAGCAGCTTGGAATTGGCCAGGTGGTTGACCGGGGAGCTGTTTTTT
D gene: TRBD2; clone size: NA; V gene: TRBV7-2; J gene: TRBJ2-7; CDR3 protein: CASSLAGTSGVSSYEQYF; CDR3 DNA: TGTGCCAGCAGCTTAGCGGGAACTAGCGGGGTTAGCTCCTACGAGCAGTACTTC
D gene: NA; clone size: NA; V gene: TRBV18; J gene: TRBJ1-1; CDR3 protein: CASSPDSEAFF; CDR3 DNA: TGTGCCAGCTCACCCGACAGTGAAGCTTTCTTT
D gene: NA; clone size: once; V gene: TRBV7-9; J gene: TRBJ2-7; CDR3 protein: CASRSTGDSYEQYF; CDR3 DNA: TGTGCCAGCAGATCAACAGGAGACTCCTACGAGCAGTACTTC
D gene: TRBD1; clone size: NA; V gene: TRBV6-5; J gene: TRBJ1-5; CDR3 protein: CASSSTGVGDQPQHF; CDR3 DNA: TGTGCCAGCAGTTCGACAGGGGTTGGGGATCAGCCCCAGCATTTT
D gene: NA; clone size: NA; V gene: TRBV21-1; J gene: TRBJ1-2; CDR3 protein: CASSKPGNYGYTF; CDR3 DNA: TGTGCCAGCAGCAAACCAGGGAACTATGGCTACACCTTC
D gene: NA; clone size: NA; V gene: TRBV7-9; J gene: TRBJ1-1; CDR3 protein: CASMRTEAFF; CDR3 DNA: TGTGCCAGCATGAGAACTGAAGCTTTCTTT
D gene: TRBD1; clone size: NA; V gene: TRBV28; J gene: TRBJ2-7; CDR3 protein: CASTRTGFEQYF; CDR3 DNA: TGTGCCAGCACCCGGACAGGGTTCGAGCAGTACTTC
D gene: NA; clone size: NA; V gene: TRBV7-9; J gene: TRBJ2-3; CDR3 protein: CASSFGTSTQYF; CDR3 DNA: TGTGCCAGCAGCTTCGGGACTTCTACGCAGTATTTT
D gene: NA; clone size: NA; V gene: TRBV4-2; J gene: TRBJ2-7; CDR3 protein: CASSQGLGGPREQYF; CDR3 DNA: TGTGCCAGCAGCCAAGGTCTGGGAGGCCCTAGAGAGCAGTACTTC
D gene: NA; clone size: NA; V gene: TRBV4-2; J gene: TRBJ2-3; CDR3 protein: CASSQDGLATVDTQYF; CDR3 DNA: TGTGCCAGCAGCCAAGATGGCCTAGCAACGGTAGATACGCAGTATTTT